This TCR beta chain was identified in a study of shared clonotypes between healthy human individuals. Study overall: Donors were a couple of women and a few men aged 18 to 49. Study conclusions and caveats: It was expected that sequencing depth would affect clonotype sharing among donors. Across subsets, estimated richness was generally greater for naive than for memory populations.

V dropped 2 bases and J dropped 4 bases, with 5 bases sitting between them. CDR3 length: 11 amino acids. Germline CDR1 DFQATT, CDR2 SNEGSKA (reference sequence). Regarding this clone: Antigen: not known. The sample has other DNA sequences that encode this CDR3 too.

The data were produced by immunoSEQ multiplex PCR, yet TCRdb's version contains in-frame clones alone and is incomplete. Found here are 2.3 million or so clones, 80% to 95% of them singletons; the top ten hold under 0.45%. The study separated CD4+ cells into CD45RA+ naive and CD45RA-negative memory subsets. The source material was naive CD4+ T cells from PBMCs. As for subset: CD45RA+ positively selected. The TCR sequence derives from a man aged 18-30 years in good health. Some clones in this sample may be carry-over from other donors' samples. V is TRBV20-1 and J is TRBJ2-5; no reliable D call. CDR3 nucleotides: TGCAGTGCTAGACCTAGAGAGACCCAGTACTTC. Translation: CSARPRETQYF.